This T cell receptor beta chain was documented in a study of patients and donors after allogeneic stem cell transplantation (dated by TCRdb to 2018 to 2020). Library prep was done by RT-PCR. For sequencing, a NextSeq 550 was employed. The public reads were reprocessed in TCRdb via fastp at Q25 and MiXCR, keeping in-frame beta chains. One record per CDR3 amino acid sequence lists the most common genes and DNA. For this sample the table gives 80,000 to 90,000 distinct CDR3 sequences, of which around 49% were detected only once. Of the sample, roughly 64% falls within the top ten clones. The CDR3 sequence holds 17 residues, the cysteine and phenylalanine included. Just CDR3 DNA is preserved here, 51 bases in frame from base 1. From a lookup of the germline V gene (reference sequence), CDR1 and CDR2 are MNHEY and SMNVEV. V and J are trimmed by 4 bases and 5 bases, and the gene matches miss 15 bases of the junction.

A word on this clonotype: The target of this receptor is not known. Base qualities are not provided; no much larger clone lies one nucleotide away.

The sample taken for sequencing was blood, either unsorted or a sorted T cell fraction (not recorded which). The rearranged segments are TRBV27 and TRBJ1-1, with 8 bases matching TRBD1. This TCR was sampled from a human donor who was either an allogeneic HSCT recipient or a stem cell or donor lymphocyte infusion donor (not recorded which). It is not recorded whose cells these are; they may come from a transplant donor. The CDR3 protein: CASSYMRRLRGRTEAFF. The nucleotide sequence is TGTGCCAGCAGTTATATGAGGCGTCTCAGGGGGCGGACTGAAGCTTTCTTT.